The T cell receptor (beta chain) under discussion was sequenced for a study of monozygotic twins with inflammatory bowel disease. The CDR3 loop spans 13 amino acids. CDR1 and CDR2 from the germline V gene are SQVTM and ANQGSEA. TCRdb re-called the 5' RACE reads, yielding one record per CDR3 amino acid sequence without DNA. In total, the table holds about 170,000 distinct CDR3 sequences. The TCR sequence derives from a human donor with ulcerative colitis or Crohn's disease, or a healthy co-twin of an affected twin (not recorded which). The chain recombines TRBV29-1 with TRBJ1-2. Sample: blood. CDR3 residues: CSVAGEGFRGYTF. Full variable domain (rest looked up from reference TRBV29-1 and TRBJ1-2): SAVISQKPSRDICQRGTSLTIQCQVDSQVTMMFWYRQQPGQSLTLIATANQGSEATYESGFVIDKFPISRPNLTFSTLTVSNMSPEDSSIYLCSVAGEGFRGYTFGSGTRLTVV.